The sample holds a few counts of the clone carrying this T cell receptor beta chain. Antigen: not known. The data belong to a study of cytomegalovirus exposure and HLA in healthy donors. Study-wide points: In a later analysis, V- and J-gene trimming of beta chains associated with a DCLRE1C missense variant, replicated independently. Across donors, most TCRs were seen rarely, yet some public ones were widespread.

Germline trimming cut 1 base from V and 9 bases from J; bases unmatched to any gene: 2. The CDR3 consists of 12 residues. The germline V gene has CDR1 SQVTM and CDR2 ANQGSEA. PCR involved 60 Vbeta and 13 Jbeta primers. TCRdb's copy holds only in-frame clones and misses some; the assay was immunoSEQ multiplex PCR. This sample carries about 160,000 clones, approximately 84% of them seen once, and the ten largest clones take approximately 0.98%. The source of this sequence is a man aged 25-40 years in good health and CMV-seronegative. The V gene is TRBV29-1, the J gene TRBJ2-7; TRBD1 matches 11 bases. The sequenced material came from PBMCs. CDR3 DNA sequence: TGCAGCGTTGAAGCGGACAGGGGGCTGCAGTACTTC. Amino acid sequence: CSVEADRGLQYF.